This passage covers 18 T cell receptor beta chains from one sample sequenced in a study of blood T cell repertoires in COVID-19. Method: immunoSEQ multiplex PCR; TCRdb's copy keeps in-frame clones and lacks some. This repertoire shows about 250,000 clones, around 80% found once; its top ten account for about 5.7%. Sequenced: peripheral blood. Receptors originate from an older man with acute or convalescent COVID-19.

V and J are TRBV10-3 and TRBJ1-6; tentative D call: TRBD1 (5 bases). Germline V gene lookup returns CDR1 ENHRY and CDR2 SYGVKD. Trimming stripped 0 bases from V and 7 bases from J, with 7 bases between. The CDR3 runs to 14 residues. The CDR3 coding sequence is TGTGCCATCAGTGAGTCGGGGGGGAATTCACCCCTCCACTTT. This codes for CAISESGGNSPLHF.

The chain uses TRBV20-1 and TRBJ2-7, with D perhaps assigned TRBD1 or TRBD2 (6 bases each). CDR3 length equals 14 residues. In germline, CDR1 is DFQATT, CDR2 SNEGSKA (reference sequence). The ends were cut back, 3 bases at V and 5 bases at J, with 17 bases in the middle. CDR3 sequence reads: CSASGGQGSHEQYF. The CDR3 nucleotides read TGCAGTGCTAGTGGGGGGCAGGGATCCCACGAGCAGTACTTC.

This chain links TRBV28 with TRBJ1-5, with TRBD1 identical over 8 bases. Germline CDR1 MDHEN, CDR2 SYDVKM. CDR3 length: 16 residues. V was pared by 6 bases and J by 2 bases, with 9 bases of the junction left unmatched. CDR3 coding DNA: TGTGCCAGCAGAAACGCAGGGGGCGCGGGCAATCAGCCCCAGCATTTT. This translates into CASRNAGGAGNQPQHF. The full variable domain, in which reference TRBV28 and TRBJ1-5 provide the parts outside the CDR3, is DVKVTQSSRYLVKRTGEKVFLECVQDMDHENMFWYRQDPGLGLRLIYFSYDVKMKEKGDIPEGYSVSREKKERFSLILESASTNQTSMYLCASRNAGGAGNQPQHFGDGTRLSIL.

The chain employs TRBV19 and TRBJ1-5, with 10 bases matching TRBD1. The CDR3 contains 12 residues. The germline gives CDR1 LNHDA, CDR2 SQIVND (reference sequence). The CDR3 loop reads CAATTGGQPQHF. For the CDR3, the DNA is TGTGCAGCAACGACAGGGGGCCAGCCCCAGCATTTT.

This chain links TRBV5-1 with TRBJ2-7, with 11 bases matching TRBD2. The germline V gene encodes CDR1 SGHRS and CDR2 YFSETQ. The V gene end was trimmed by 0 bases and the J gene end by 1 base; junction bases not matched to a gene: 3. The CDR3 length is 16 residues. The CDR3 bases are TGCGCCAGCAGCTTGGAGGGGACTAGCGGATCCTACGAGCAGTACTTC. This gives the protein CASSLEGTSGSYEQYF.

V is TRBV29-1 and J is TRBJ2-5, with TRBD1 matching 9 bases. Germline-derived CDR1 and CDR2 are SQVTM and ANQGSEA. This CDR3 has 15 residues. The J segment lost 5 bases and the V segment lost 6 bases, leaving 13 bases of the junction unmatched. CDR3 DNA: TGCAGCGTCACACCGGGACAGGGTAGGGCGGAGACCCAGTACTTC. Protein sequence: CSVTPGQGRAETQYF.

The CDR3 spells CASSPPGQGGQYF. DNA of the CDR3: TGTGCCAGCAGTCCCCCCGGACAGGGGGGCCAGTACTTC. The genes are TRBV12-3 or TRBV12-4 and TRBJ2-5; 10 bases align to TRBD1. The V gene end was trimmed by 5 bases and the J gene end by 10 bases; junction bases not matched to a gene: 7. This CDR3 region has 13 residues.

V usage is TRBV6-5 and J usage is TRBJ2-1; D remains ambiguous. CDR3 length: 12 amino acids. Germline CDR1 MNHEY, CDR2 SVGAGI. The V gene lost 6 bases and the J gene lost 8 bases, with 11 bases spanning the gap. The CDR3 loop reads CASSQLGDEQFF. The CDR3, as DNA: TGTGCCAGCAGCCAACTTGGTGATGAGCAGTTCTTC.

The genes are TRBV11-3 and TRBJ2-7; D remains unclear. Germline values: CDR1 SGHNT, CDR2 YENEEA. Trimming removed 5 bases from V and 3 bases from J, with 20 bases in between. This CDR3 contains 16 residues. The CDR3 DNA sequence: TGTGCCAGCAGCCCGGGTCCAAACCCAGCCTACTACGAGCAGTACTTC. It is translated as CASSPGPNPAYYEQYF.

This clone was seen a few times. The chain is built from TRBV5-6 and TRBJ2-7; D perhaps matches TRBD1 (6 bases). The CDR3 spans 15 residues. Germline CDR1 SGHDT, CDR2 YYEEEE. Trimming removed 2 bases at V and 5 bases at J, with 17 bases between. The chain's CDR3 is CASSFFGQGNHEQYF. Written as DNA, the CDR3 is TGTGCCAGCAGCTTCTTCGGCCAGGGGAACCACGAGCAGTACTTC.

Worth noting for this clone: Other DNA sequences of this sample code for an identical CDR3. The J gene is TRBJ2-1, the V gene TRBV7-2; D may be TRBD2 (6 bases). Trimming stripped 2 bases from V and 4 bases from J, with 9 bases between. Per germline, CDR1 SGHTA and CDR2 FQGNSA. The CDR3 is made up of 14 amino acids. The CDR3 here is CASSLSGTYNEQFF. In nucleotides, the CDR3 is TGTGCCAGCAGCTTATCCGGGACTTACAATGAGCAGTTCTTC.

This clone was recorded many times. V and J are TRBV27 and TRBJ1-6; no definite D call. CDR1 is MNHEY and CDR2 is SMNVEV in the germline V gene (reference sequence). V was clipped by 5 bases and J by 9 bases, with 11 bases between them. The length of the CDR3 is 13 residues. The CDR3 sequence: CASSMYGGSPLHF. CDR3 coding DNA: TGTGCCAGCAGTATGTATGGCGGTTCACCCCTCCACTTT.

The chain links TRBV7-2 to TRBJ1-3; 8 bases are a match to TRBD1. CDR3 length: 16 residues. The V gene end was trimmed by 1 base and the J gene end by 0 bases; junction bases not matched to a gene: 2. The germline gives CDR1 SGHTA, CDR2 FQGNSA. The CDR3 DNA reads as TGTGCCAGCAGCTTAGGGACAGGGTACTCTGGAAACACCATATATTTT. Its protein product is CASSLGTGYSGNTIYF.

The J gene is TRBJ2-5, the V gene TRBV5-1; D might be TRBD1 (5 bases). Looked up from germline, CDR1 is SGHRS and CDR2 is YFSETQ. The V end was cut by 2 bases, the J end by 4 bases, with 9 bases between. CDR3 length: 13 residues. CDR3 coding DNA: TGCGCCAGCAGCTTAGACAGATCAGAGACCCAGTACTTC. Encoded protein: CASSLDRSETQYF.

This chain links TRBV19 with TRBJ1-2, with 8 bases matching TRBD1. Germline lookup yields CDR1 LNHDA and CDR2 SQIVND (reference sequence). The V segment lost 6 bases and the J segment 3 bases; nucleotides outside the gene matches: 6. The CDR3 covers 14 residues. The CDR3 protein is CASSTGQVYYGYTF. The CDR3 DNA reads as TGTGCCAGTAGCACGGGACAGGTCTACTATGGCTACACCTTC. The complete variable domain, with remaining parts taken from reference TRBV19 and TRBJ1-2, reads DGGITQSPKYLFRKEGQNVTLSCEQNLNHDAMYWYRQDPGQGLRLIYYSQIVNDFQKGDIAEGYSVSREKKESFPLTVTSAQKNPTAFYLCASSTGQVYYGYTFGSGTRLTVV.

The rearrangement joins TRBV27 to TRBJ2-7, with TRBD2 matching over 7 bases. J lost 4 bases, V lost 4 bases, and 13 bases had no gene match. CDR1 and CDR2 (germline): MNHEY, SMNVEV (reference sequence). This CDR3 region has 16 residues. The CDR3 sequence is CASSSADGLEWYEQYF. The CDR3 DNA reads TGTGCCAGCAGTTCGGCCGACGGACTAGAATGGTACGAGCAGTACTTC.

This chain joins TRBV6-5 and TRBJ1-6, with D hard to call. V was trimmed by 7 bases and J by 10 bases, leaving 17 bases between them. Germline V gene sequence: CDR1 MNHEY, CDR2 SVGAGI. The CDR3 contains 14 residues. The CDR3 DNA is TGTGCCAGCACCGAGGGAGGTGTAAAGTCACCCCTCCACTTT. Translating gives CASTEGGVKSPLHF.

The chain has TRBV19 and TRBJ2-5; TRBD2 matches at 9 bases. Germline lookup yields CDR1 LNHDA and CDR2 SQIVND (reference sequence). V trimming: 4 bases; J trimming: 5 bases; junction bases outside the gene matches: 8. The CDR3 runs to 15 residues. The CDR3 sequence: CASSNAGGPFETQYF. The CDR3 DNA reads TGTGCCAGTAGTAACGCGGGAGGGCCGTTTGAGACCCAGTACTTC.